These 2 T cell receptor beta chains were sequenced from one sample in a study of blood T cell repertoires in COVID-19. Repertoires were generated with immunoSEQ multiplex PCR, while TCRdb's copy carries only in-frame clones and drops some. The sample holds around 240,000 clones, around 83% seen once. The sequencing input was peripheral blood. The receptors derive from a woman between 50 and 59 years old with acute or convalescent COVID-19.

This clone was picked up one time. V is TRBV4-1 and J is TRBJ2-1; a possible D gene is TRBD2 (6 bases). Germline V gives CDR1 MGHRA, CDR2 YSYEKL. Trimming cost V 1 base and J 3 bases, with 16 bases left between them. CDR3 size: 17 residues. The CDR3 DNA reads as TGCGCCAGCAGCCAAGCCCCGGTAGCGGCTCGCTACAATGAGCAGTTCTTC. It encodes CASSQAPVAARYNEQFF.

The chain uses TRBV27 and TRBJ2-3; 9 bases align to TRBD2. V gave up 1 base and J gave up 2 bases; unmatched junction bases: 7. The length of the CDR3 is 17 residues. Germline V gives CDR1 MNHEY, CDR2 SMNVEV (reference sequence). The DNA of the CDR3 is TGTGCCAGCAGTTTATTAGCGGGGGAACCTTTCACAGATACGCAGTATTTT. This sequence encodes CASSLLAGEPFTDTQYF.